This T cell receptor beta chain was sequenced in a study of shared clonotypes between healthy human individuals. General study findings and limits: Only blood was sampled; tissue repertoires likely differ. Clonotype sharing among donors was expected to depend on sequencing depth.

On this clone itself: As yet, its antigen is unknown. At the DNA level, this CDR3 is encoded by other sequences in the same sample as well.

The germline gives CDR1 SGHRS, CDR2 YFSETQ. The CDR3 totals 15 residues. Trimming took off 0 bases at V and 0 bases at J, with 6 bases between the two ends. Approximately 81 million PBMCs went into genomic DNA for unsorted samples. In replicate PCRs of unsorted PBMC, approximately 310 ng DNA, 25,000 to 35,000 T cell genomes, was used. Assay: immunoSEQ multiplex PCR; the TCRdb copy retains only in-frame clones and omits some. Seen here are 450,000 to 600,000 clones, about four fifths observed once, and the top ten hold around 13%. Sequencing was carried out using PBMCs. The clonotype was recovered from a woman aged 40 to 50 in good health. Some clones in this sample may be carry-over from other donors' samples. The chain links TRBV5-1 to TRBJ2-2, with D unresolved. The CDR3 sequence is CASSLDGANTGELFF. The DNA for the CDR3 is TGCGCCAGCAGCTTGGACGGAGCGAACACCGGGGAGCTGTTTTTT.